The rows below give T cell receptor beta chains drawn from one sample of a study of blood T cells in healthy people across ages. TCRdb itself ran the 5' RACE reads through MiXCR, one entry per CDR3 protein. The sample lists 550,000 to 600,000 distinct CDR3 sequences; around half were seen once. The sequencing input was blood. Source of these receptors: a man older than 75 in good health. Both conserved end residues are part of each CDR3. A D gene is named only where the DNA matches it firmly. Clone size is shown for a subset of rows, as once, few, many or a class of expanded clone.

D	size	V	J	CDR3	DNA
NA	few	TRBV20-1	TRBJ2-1	CSARKEGAVNEQFF	TGCAGTGCTAGAAAGGAGGGGGCTGTAAATGAGCAGTTCTTC
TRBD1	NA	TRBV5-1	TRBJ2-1	CASSYHSGTEGYNEQFF	TGCGCCAGCAGCTATCACTCCGGGACAGAAGGCTACAATGAGCAGTTCTTC
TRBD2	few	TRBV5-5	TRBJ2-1	CASSRGLAGTINEQFF	TGTGCCAGCAGCCGCGGTTTAGCGGGAACCATCAATGAGCAGTTCTTC
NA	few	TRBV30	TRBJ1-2	CAWSVLGDGYTF	TGTGCCTGGAGTGTACTAGGGGATGGCTACACCTTC
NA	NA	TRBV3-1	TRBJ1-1	CASSHPGRGNTEAFF	TGTGCCAGCAGCCATCCGGGACGGGGGAACACTGAAGCTTTCTTT
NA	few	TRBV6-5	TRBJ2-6	CASSYSDQGHRVFSGANVLTF	TGTGCCAGCAGTTACTCGGATCAGGGCCACAGGGTTTTCTCTGGGGCCAACGTCCTGACTTTC
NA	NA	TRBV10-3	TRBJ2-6	CAISDQGTSGSGANVLTF	TGTGCCATCAGTGATCAAGGGACATCGGGCTCTGGGGCCAACGTCCTGACTTTC
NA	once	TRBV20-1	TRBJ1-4	CSARDARVSGEKLFF	TGCAGTGCTAGAGACGCGAGGGTCTCAGGTGAAAAACTGTTTTTT
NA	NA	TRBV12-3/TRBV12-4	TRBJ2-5	CASSLGGVQETQYF	TGTGCCAGCAGTTTAGGCGGGGTTCAAGAGACCCAGTACTTC
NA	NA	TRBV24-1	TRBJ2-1	CATSSNRDNEQFF	TGTGCCACCAGCTCAAACCGGGACAATGAGCAGTTCTTC
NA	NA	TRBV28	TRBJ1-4	CASILGQSQGKLFF	TGTGCCAGCATCCTGGGGCAGTCTCAAGGAAAACTGTTTTTT
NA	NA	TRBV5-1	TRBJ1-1	CASSLVGASQETEAFF	TGCGCCAGCAGCTTGGTGGGGGCCTCGCAGGAGACTGAAGCTTTCTTT
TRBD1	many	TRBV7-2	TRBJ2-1	CASRPTGGEQFF	TGTGCCAGCAGGCCTACAGGGGGTGAGCAGTTCTTC
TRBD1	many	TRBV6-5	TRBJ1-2	CASSYSPGQDYGYTF	TGTGCCAGCAGTTACTCCCCAGGACAGGACTATGGCTACACCTTC
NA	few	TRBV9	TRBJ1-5	CASSVTGEKQPQHF	TGTGCCAGCAGCGTAACCGGGGAGAAGCAGCCCCAGCATTTT
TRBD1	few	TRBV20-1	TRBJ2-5	CSAKGTGIETQYF	TGCAGTGCCAAAGGGACAGGGATTGAGACCCAGTACTTC
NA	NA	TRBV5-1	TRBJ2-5	CASSLTTAEQVNQETQYF	TGCGCCAGCAGCTTGACAACGGCCGAACAGGTCAACCAAGAGACCCAGTACTTC
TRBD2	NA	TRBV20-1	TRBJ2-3	CSARAGGYDTQYF	TGCAGTGCTAGAGCGGGGGGGTATGATACGCAGTATTTT
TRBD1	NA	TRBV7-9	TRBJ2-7	CASSGTGDPYEQYF	TGTGCCAGCAGCGGGACAGGGGACCCCTACGAGCAGTACTTC
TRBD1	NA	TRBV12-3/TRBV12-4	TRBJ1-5	CANSLRQGVQPQHF	TGTGCCAACAGTTTGCGACAGGGCGTTCAGCCCCAGCATTTT
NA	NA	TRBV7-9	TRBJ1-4	CASSLQDTYNEKLFF	TGTGCCAGCAGCTTACAGGACACCTATAATGAAAAACTGTTTTTT
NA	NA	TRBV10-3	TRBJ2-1	CAISADPAGYNEQFF	TGTGCCATCAGTGCCGACCCGGCTGGATACAATGAGCAGTTCTTC
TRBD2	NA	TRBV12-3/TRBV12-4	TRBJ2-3	CARPPGTPGTSGSIRGTDTQYF	TGTGCCAGACCACCAGGCACACCCGGGACTAGCGGGAGCATACGGGGCACAGATACGCAGTATTTT
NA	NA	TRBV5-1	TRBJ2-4	CASSSVQGLAKNIQYF	TGCGCCAGCAGCTCAGTCCAGGGATTAGCCAAAAACATTCAGTACTTC
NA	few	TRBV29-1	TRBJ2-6	CSVYHTGTGANVLTF	TGCAGCGTATACCACACCGGTACCGGGGCCAACGTCCTGACTTTC
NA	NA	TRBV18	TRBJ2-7	CASSPLAEQYF	TGTGCCAGCTCACCCCTCGCCGAGCAGTACTTC
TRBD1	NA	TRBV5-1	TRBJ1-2	CASSSTGDRNYGYTF	TGCGCCAGCAGCTCGACAGGGGATCGGAACTATGGCTACACCTTC
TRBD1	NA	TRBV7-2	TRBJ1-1	CASSLDLMTGTEAFF	TGTGCCAGCAGCTTGGATCTTATGACAGGGACTGAAGCTTTCTTT
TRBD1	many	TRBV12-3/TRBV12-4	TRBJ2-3	CASSPGTATDTQYF	TGTGCCAGCAGCCCCGGGACAGCCACAGATACGCAGTATTTT
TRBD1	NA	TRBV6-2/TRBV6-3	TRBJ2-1	CASRGDRAVRNEQFF	TGTGCCAGCAGGGGGGACAGGGCCGTACGAAATGAGCAGTTCTTC
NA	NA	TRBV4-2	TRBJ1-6	CASSRGQGLSSYNSPLHF	TGTGCCAGCAGCCGGGGCCAGGGCCTTAGCTCCTATAATTCACCCCTCCACTTT
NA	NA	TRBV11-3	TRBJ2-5	CASSSQGGRTQYF	TGTGCCAGCAGCTCCCAGGGTGGACGGACCCAGTACTTC
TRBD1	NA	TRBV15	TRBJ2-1	CATSRDQRRDRGDVSSYNEQFF	TGTGCCACCAGCAGAGATCAACGCCGGGACAGGGGCGATGTAAGCTCCTACAATGAGCAGTTCTTC
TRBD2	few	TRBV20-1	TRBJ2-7	CSARTSGGASEQYF	TGCAGTGCTAGAACCAGCGGGGGGGCAAGTGAGCAGTACTTC
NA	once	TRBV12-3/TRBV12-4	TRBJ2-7	CASSAVGGSYEQYF	TGTGCCAGCAGTGCTGTTGGGGGCTCCTACGAGCAGTACTTC
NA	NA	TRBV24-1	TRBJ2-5	CATSDTGHKETQYF	TGTGCCACCAGTGATACGGGACACAAAGAGACCCAGTACTTC
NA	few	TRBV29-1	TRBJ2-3	CSVGIGPVANTQYF	TGCAGCGTCGGTATTGGGCCCGTAGCAAATACGCAGTATTTT
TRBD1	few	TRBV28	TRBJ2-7	CASSLPGGNEQYF	TGTGCCAGCAGTTTACCAGGGGGTAACGAGCAGTACTTC
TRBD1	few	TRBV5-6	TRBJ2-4	CASSATGKDIQYF	TGTGCCAGCAGCGCGACAGGGAAGGACATTCAGTACTTC
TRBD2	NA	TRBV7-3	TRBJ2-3	CASSLSYAGRPGDTQYF	TGTGCCAGCAGCTTAAGTTACGCCGGGAGGCCGGGAGATACGCAGTATTTT